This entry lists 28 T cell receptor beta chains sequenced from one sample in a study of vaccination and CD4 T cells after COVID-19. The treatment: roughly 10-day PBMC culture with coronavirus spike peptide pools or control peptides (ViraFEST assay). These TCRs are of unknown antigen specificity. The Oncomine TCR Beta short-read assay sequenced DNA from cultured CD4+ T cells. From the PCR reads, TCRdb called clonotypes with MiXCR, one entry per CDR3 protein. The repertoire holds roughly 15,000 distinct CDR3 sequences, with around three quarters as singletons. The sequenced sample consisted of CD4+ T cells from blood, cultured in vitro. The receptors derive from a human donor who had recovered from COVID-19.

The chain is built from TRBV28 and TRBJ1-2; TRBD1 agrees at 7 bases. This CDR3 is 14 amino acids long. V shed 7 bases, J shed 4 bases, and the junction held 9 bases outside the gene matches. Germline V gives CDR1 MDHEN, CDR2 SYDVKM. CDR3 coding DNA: TGTGCCAGCACCCCACAAGGACAGGCCTATGGCTACACCTTC. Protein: CASTPQGQAYGYTF.

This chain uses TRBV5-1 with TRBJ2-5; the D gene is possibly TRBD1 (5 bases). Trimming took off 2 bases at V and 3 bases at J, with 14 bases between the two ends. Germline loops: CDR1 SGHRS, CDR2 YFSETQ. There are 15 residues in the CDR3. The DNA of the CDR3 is TGCGCCAGCAGCTTCGGCAGGGTGGGAAAAGAGACCCAGTACTTC. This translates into CASSFGRVGKETQYF.

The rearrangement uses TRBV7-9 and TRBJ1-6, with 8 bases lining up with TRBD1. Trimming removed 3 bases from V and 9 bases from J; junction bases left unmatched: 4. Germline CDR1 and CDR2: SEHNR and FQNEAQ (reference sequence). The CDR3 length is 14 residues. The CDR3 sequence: CASSLDRVISPLHF. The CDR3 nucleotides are TGTGCCAGCAGCTTGGACAGGGTGATTTCACCCCTCCACTTT.

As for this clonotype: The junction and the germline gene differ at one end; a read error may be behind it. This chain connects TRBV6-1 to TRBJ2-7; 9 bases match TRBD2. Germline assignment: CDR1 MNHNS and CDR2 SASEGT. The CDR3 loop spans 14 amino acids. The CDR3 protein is CASSGSGSSYGQYF. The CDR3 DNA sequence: TGTGCCAGCAGTGGTAGCGGGAGCTCCTACGGGCAGTACTTC.

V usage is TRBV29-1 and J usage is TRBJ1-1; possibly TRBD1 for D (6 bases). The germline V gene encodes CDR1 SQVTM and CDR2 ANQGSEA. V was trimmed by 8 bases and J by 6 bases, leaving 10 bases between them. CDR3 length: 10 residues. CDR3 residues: CSTRTAEAFF. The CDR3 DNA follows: TGCAGCACTAGGACAGCTGAAGCTTTCTTT.

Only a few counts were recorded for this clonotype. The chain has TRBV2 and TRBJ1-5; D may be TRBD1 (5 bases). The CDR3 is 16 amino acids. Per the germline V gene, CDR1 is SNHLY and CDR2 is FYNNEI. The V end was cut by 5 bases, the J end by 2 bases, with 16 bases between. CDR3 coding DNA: TGTGCCAGCAGTCAACAACAGGCCTATGGCAATCAGCCCCAGCATTTT. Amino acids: CASSQQQAYGNQPQHF.

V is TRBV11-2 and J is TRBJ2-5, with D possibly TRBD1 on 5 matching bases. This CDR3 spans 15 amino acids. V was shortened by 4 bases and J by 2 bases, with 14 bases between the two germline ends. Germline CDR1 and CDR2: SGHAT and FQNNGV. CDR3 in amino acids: CASSSRQLSQETQYF. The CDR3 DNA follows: TGTGCCAGCAGCTCCCGACAGCTATCACAAGAGACCCAGTACTTC. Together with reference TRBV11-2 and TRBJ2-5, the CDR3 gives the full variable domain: EAGVAQSPRYKIIEKRQSVAFWCNPISGHATLYWYQQILGQGPKLLIQFQNNGVVDDSQLPKDRFSAERLKGVDSTLKIQPAKLEDSAVYLCASSSRQLSQETQYFGPGTRLLVL.

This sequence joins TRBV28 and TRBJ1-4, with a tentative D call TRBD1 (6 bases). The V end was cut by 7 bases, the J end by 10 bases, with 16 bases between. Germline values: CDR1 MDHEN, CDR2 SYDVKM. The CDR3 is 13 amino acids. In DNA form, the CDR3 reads TGTGCCAGCAAGGAGACAGGTGGGGTAAAACTGTTTTTT. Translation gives CASKETGGVKLFF.

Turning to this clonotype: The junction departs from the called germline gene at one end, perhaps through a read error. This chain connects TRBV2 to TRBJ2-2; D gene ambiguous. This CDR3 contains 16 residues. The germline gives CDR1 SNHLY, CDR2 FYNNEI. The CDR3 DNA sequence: TGTGCCGGCAGTGAAATCGCGGCCTCCCACACCGGGGAGCTGTTTTTT. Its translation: CAGSEIAASHTGELFF.

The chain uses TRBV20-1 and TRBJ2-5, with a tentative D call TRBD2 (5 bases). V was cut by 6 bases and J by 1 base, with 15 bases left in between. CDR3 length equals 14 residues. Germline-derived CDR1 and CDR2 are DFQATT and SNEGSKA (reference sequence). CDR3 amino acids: CSARLGLSQETQYF. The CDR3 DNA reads TGCAGTGCGAGACTTGGACTGAGCCAAGAGACCCAGTACTTC.

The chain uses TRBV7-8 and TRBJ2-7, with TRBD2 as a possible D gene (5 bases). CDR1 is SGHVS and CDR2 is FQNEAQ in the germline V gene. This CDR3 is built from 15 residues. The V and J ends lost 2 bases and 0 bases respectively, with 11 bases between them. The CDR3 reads CASSLIVLASYEQYF. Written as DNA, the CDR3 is TGTGCCAGCAGCTTAATAGTCCTAGCCTCCTACGAGCAGTACTTC. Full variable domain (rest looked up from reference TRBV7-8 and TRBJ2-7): GAGVSQSPRYKVAKRGQDVALRCDPISGHVSLFWYQQALGQGPEFLTYFQNEAQLDKSGLPSDRFFAERPEGSVSTLKIQRTQQEDSAVYLCASSLIVLASYEQYFGPGTRLTVT.

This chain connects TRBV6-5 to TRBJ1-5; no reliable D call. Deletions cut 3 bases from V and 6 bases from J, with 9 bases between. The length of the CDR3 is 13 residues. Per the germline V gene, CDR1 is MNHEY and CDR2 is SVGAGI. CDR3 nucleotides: TGTGCCAGCAGTTATGCGGGGAGTCAGCCCCAGCATTTT. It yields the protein CASSYAGSQPQHF.

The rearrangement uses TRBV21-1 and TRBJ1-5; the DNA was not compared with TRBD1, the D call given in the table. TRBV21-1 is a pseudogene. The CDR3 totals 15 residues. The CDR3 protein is CASSKGQVINQPQHF. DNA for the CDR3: TGTGCCAGCAGCAAGGGACAGGTCATCAATCAGCCCCAGCATTTT.

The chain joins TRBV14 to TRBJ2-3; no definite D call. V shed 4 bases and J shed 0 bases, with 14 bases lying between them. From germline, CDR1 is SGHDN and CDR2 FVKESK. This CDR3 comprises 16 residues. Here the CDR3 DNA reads TGTGCCAGCAGCCCCGACTGGGCCAGTAGCACAGATACGCAGTATTTT. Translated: CASSPDWASSTDTQYF.

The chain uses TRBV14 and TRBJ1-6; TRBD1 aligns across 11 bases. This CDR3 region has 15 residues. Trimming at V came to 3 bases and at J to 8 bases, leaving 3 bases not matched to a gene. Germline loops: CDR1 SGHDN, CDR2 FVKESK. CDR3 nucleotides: TGTGCCAGCAGCCAGAGGACAGGGGGCCATTCACCCCTCCACTTT. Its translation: CASSQRTGGHSPLHF.

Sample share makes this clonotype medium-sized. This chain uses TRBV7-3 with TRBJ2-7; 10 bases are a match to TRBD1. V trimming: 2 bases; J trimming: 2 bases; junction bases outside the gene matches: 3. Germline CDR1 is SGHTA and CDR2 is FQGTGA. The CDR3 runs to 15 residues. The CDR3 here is CASSLLGTGAYEQYF. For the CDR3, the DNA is TGTGCCAGCAGCTTACTCGGGACAGGGGCCTACGAGCAGTACTTC.

CDR3 sequence (DNA): TGCAGTGCTAGAGTGGGCAGGGGAGCTTATAGCAATCAGCCCCAGCATTTT. Its translation: CSARVGRGAYSNQPQHF. The chain has TRBV20-1 and TRBJ1-5; tentative D call: TRBD1 (6 bases). Looked up from germline, CDR1 is DFQATT and CDR2 is SNEGSKA (reference sequence). The CDR3 extends over 17 amino acids. V shed 1 base and J shed 0 bases, with 16 bases lying between them.

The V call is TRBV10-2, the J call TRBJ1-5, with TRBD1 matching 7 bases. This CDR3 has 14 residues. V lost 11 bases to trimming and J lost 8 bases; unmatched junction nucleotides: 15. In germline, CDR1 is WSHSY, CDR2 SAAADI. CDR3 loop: CAVSPTGSLEPQHF. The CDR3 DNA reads TGCGCCGTTTCCCCGACAGGGTCCCTAGAGCCCCAGCATTTT.

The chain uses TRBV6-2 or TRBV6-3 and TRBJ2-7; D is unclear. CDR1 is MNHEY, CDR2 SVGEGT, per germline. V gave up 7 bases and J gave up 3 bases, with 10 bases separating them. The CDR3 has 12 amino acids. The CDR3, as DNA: TGTGCCAGCAAACCCGCGAGCTACGAGCAGTACTTC. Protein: CASKPASYEQYF.

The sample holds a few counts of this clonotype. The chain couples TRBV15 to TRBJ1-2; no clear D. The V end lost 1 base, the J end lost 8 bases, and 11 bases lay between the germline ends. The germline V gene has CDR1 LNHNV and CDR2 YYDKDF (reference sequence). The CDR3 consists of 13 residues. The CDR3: CATSRVSTSGYTF. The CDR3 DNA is TGTGCCACCAGCAGAGTTTCGACGTCGGGCTACACCTTC.

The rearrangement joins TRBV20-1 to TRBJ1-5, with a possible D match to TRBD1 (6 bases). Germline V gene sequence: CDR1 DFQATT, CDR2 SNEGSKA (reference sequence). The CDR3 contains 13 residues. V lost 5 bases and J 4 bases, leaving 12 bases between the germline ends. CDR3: CSASGGLNQPQHF. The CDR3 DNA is TGCAGTGCTTCCGGGGGCCTAAATCAGCCCCAGCATTTT.

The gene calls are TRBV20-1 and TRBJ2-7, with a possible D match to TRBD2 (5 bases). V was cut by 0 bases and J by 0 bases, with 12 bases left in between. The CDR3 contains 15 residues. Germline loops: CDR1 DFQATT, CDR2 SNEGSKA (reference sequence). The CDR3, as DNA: TGCAGTGCTAGAGAACCGACCGGGGTCTCCTACGAGCAGTACTTC. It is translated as CSAREPTGVSYEQYF.

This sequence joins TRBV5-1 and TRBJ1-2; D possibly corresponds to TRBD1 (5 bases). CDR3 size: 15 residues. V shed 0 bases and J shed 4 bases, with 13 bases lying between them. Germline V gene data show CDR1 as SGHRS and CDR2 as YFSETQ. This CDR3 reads CASSLEGASLYGYTF. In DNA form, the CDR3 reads TGCGCCAGCAGCTTGGAAGGGGCGAGCCTCTATGGCTACACCTTC.

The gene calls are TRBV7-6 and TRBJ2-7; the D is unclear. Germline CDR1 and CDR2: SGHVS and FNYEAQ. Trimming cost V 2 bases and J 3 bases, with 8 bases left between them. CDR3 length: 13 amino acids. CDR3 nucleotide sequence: TGTGCCAGCAGCTTATCCCTAGACTACGAGCAGTACTTC. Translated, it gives CASSLSLDYEQYF.

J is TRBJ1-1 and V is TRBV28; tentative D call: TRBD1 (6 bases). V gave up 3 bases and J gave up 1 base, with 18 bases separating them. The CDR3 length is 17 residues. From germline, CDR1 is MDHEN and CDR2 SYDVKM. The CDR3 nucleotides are TGTGCCAGCAGTTTGGGGACATCAAGGGGGTGGAACACTGAAGCTTTCTTT. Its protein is CASSLGTSRGWNTEAFF.

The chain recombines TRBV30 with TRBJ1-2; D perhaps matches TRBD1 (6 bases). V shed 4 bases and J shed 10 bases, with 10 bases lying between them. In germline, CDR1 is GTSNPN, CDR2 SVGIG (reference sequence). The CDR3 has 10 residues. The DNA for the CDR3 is TGTGCCTGGAAGGACAGAGCCTACACCTTC. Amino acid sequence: CAWKDRAYTF.

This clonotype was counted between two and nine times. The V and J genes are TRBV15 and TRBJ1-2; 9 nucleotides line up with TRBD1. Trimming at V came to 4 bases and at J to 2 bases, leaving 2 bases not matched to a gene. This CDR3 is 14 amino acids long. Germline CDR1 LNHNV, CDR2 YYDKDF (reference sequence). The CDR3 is CATSMGTGNYGYTF. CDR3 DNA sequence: TGTGCCACCAGCATGGGGACAGGGAACTATGGCTACACCTTC.

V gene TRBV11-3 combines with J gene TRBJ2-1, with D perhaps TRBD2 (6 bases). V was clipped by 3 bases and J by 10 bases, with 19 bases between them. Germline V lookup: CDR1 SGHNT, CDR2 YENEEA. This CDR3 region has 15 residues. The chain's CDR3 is CASSLGGTQGGEQFF. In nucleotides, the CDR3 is TGTGCCAGCAGCTTGGGCGGGACCCAGGGAGGAGAGCAGTTCTTC.